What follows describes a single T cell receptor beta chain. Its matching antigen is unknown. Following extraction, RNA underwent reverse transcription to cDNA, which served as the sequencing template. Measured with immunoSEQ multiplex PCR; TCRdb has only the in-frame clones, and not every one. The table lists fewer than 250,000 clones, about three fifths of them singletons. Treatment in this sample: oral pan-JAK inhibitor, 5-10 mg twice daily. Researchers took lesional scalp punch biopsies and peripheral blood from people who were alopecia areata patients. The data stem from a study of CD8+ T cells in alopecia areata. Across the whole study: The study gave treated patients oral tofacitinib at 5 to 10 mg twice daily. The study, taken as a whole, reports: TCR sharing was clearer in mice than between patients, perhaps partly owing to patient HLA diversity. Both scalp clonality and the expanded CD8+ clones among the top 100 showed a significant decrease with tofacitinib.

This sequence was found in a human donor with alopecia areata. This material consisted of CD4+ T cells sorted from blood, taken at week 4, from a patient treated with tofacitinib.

The chain's CDR3 is CAWSAGLSYEQYF. In DNA form, the CDR3 reads TGTGCCTGGAGCGCAGGGCTCTCCTACGAGCAGTACTTC. The rearrangement uses TRBV30 and TRBJ2-7, with D perhaps TRBD1 (5 bases). CDR3 length: 13 amino acids. V lost 3 bases and J 0 bases, leaving 9 bases between the germline ends. Looked up from germline, CDR1 is GTSNPN and CDR2 is SVGIG (reference sequence).